The 20 T cell receptor beta chains in this list originate from one sample, sequenced in a study of blood T cells in healthy people across ages. Using a J-beta primer mix together with a sample-barcoded 5' primer, a second PCR was run for roughly 6 to 11 cycles. TCRdb passed the 5' RACE reads through MiXCR, listing each CDR3 protein once. The table lists about 970,000 distinct CDR3 sequences, roughly 50% of them singletons. The sequencing sample was made of blood. These receptors came from a woman in her fifties or sixties in good health.

This chain connects TRBV24-1 to TRBJ2-5, with TRBD1 as a possible D gene (5 bases). Trimming took 5 bases from V and 4 from J, leaving 7 bases between them. The germline gives CDR1 KGHDR, CDR2 SFDVKD. This CDR3 comprises 12 residues. In DNA form, the CDR3 reads TGTGCCACCAGTGGGCAGGGAGAGACCCAGTACTTC. Translation gives CATSGQGETQYF.

The chain has TRBV29-1 and TRBJ2-1, with 8 bases identical to TRBD1. CDR1 SQVTM and CDR2 ANQGSEA come from the germline V gene. The trim removed 4 bases at V and 6 bases at J, leaving 5 bases unmatched. This CDR3 comprises 13 residues. DNA of the CDR3: TGCAGCGTTGGGGGACAGGTATTCAATGAGCAGTTCTTC. It is translated as CSVGGQVFNEQFF.

The chain employs TRBV11-2 and TRBJ1-4; D possibly corresponds to TRBD1 (5 bases). The CDR3 loop spans 12 amino acids. V gave up 5 bases and J gave up 12 bases, with 13 bases separating them. The germline V gene encodes CDR1 SGHAT and CDR2 FQNNGV. The CDR3: CASSLNRLELFF. DNA for the CDR3: TGTGCCAGCAGCCTGAACAGGTTGGAACTGTTTTTT.

J is TRBJ2-1 and V is TRBV28; possibly TRBD2 for D (6 bases). Between the trimmed V and J ends, which lost 7 bases and 5 bases, there was a span of 15 bases. This CDR3 spans 14 amino acids. Germline loops: CDR1 MDHEN, CDR2 SYDVKM. The CDR3 loop reads CASTEGRRNNEQFF. The CDR3 nucleotides are TGTGCCAGCACGGAGGGGAGGCGGAACAATGAGCAGTTCTTC.

V is TRBV20-1 and J is TRBJ2-1; 8 positions agree with TRBD2. The ends lost 6 bases at V and 2 bases at J; junction bases unmatched: 6. This CDR3 has 14 amino acids. CDR1 and CDR2 (germline): DFQATT, SNEGSKA (reference sequence). The CDR3 sequence is CSAPRGGPYNEQFF. The CDR3 DNA is TGCAGTGCCCCCCGGGGGGGTCCCTACAATGAGCAGTTCTTC.

J is TRBJ1-1 and V is TRBV4-1, with 7 bases that match TRBD1. The CDR3 runs 15 residues. CDR1 and CDR2 (germline): MGHRA, YSYEKL. V was pared by 3 bases and J by 1 base, with 5 bases of the junction left unmatched. CDR3 sequence: CASSQGQIRNTEAFF. The CDR3 coding sequence is TGCGCCAGCAGCCAGGGACAGATCAGGAACACTGAAGCTTTCTTT.

The V gene is TRBV20-1, the J gene TRBJ2-1; D remains ambiguous. This CDR3 is built from 13 residues. From germline, CDR1 is DFQATT and CDR2 SNEGSKA (reference sequence). V lost 3 bases and J lost 3, with 9 bases in between. The CDR3 sequence is CSAREELYNEQFF. The CDR3 nucleotides read TGCAGTGCTAGGGAAGAACTCTACAATGAGCAGTTCTTC.

V and J are TRBV7-8 and TRBJ2-5, with unresolved D. This CDR3 contains 14 residues. Between the trimmed V and J ends, which lost 1 base and 3 bases, there was a span of 9 bases. CDR1 is SGHVS and CDR2 is FQNEAQ in the germline V gene. The CDR3 DNA reads as TGTGCCAGCAGCTTAGATGAGTTAGAAGAGACCCAGTACTTC. Residues: CASSLDELEETQYF.

The chain uses TRBV11-2 and TRBJ2-7, with D perhaps assigned TRBD1 or TRBD2 (6 bases each). V was cut by 5 bases and J by 2 bases, with 19 bases left in between. The CDR3 totals 16 residues. Germline assignment: CDR1 SGHAT and CDR2 FQNNGV. The CDR3 bases are TGTGCCAGCAGCCCCCTGTGGGGGGCCCGAGCCTACGAGCAGTACTTC. Translation: CASSPLWGARAYEQYF.

The J gene is TRBJ2-3, the V gene TRBV7-2; the match to TRBD2 covers 11 bases. Per the germline V gene, CDR1 is SGHTA and CDR2 is FQGNSA. The J segment lost 4 bases and the V segment lost 5 bases, leaving 8 bases of the junction unmatched. The CDR3 loop spans 16 amino acids. The CDR3, as DNA: TGTGCCAGCAGCGCCTCACTAGCGGGAGCCTCAGATACGCAGTATTTT. This sequence encodes CASSASLAGASDTQYF.

The chain joins TRBV7-8 to TRBJ1-4, with D maybe TRBD1 (5 bases). This CDR3 is 20 amino acids long. The ends were cut back, 1 base at V and 0 bases at J, with 21 bases in the middle. Germline V CDR1 and CDR2: SGHVS, FQNEAQ. The CDR3 spells CASSLDGQGHSAATNEKLFF. Here the CDR3 DNA reads TGTGCCAGCAGCTTAGATGGGCAGGGTCATTCGGCAGCAACTAATGAAAAACTGTTTTTT.

The chain uses TRBV27 and TRBJ2-1; no clear D gene. V lost 7 bases to trimming and J lost 0 bases, with 13 bases between them. There are 15 residues in the CDR3. The germline V gene has CDR1 MNHEY and CDR2 SMNVEV (reference sequence). CDR3: CASTVRGVSYNEQFF. DNA for the CDR3: TGTGCCAGCACCGTCCGAGGAGTCTCCTACAATGAGCAGTTCTTC.

In its sample, this clonotype was seen a few times. The gene calls are TRBV14 and TRBJ2-5; the D gene is possibly TRBD1 (5 bases). The CDR3 has 14 residues. The V end lost 1 base, the J end lost 6 bases, and 12 bases lay between the germline ends. Germline CDR1 is SGHDN and CDR2 is FVKESK. The DNA of the CDR3 is TGTGCCAGCAGCCAAGGGGGCGGAGTGAAGACCCAGTACTTC. Translated, it gives CASSQGGGVKTQYF.

This chain uses TRBV20-1 with TRBJ2-4; 9 bases are shared with TRBD2. With 6 bases clipped from V and 1 base from J, the junction kept 4 bases outside the gene matches. The CDR3 sequence is 14 residues long. From germline, CDR1 is DFQATT and CDR2 SNEGSKA (reference sequence). CDR3 sequence: CSAISGSAKNIQYF. In DNA, the CDR3 is TGCAGTGCCATTAGCGGGAGTGCCAAAAACATTCAGTACTTC.

The chain recombines TRBV28 with TRBJ1-4; a weak D match, TRBD1 (5 bases). CDR3 length: 17 amino acids. Germline values: CDR1 MDHEN, CDR2 SYDVKM. Trimming left V 1 base short and J 4 bases short, with 16 bases between. The CDR3 nucleotides are TGTGCCAGCAGTTTATACGGGGGGGAGCGAGATAATGAAAAACTGTTTTTT. This codes for CASSLYGGERDNEKLFF. Variable domain in full (rest from reference TRBV28 and TRBJ1-4): DVKVTQSSRYLVKRTGEKVFLECVQDMDHENMFWYRQDPGLGLRLIYFSYDVKMKEKGDIPEGYSVSREKKERFSLILESASTNQTSMYLCASSLYGGERDNEKLFFGSGTQLSVL.

This chain uses TRBV7-9 with TRBJ2-5; 7 bases fit TRBD1. CDR1 is SEHNR, CDR2 FQNEAQ, per germline (reference sequence). V shed 1 base, J shed 11 bases, and the junction held 4 bases outside the gene matches. The CDR3 consists of 12 residues. CDR3 loop: CASSLGDSEQYF. For the CDR3, the DNA is TGTGCCAGCAGCTTAGGGGACAGTGAGCAGTACTTC.

Here the CDR3 reads CATSRATGGNEQFF. The CDR3 region has the DNA TGTGCCACCAGCAGGGCGACAGGGGGGAATGAGCAGTTCTTC. The V gene is TRBV15, the J gene TRBJ2-1, with 9 bases fitting TRBD1. The CDR3 consists of 14 residues. The junction had 4 bases not matched to a gene; V was cut back by 3 bases and J by 7 bases. Germline V gene lookup returns CDR1 LNHNV and CDR2 YYDKDF (reference sequence). Full variable domain (missing parts from reference TRBV15 and TRBJ2-1): DAMVIQNPRYQVTQFGKPVTLSCSQTLNHNVMYWYQQKSSQAPKLLFHYYDKDFNNEADTPDNFQSRRPNTSFCFLDIRSPGLGDTAMYLCATSRATGGNEQFFGPGTRLTVL.

CDR3 sequence reads: CASRVVGDIQYF. CDR3 nucleotide sequence: TGTGCCAGCAGAGTGGTGGGAGACATTCAGTACTTC. V gene TRBV7-2 combines with J gene TRBJ2-4; tentatively, D is TRBD2 (5 bases). The germline CDR1 and CDR2 sequences are SGHTA and FQGNSA. Between the trimmed V and J ends, which lost 6 bases and 8 bases, there was a span of 11 bases. The CDR3 has 12 amino acids.

About this clonotype: One junction end does not reproduce the germline sequence, and a read error may be involved. The chain is built from TRBV7-2 and TRBJ1-1; TRBD1 is a possible D gene (5 bases). The V gene's germline CDR1 is SGHTA and CDR2 FQGNSA. The CDR3 extends over 14 amino acids. In nucleotides, the CDR3 is TGTGCCAGCAGCACAGGTTGGAGGAACACTGAAGCTTTGTTT. Translation gives CASSTGWRNTEALF. The full variable domain, rest sourced from reference TRBV7-2 and TRBJ1-1, is GAGVSQSPSNKVTEKGKDVELRCDPISGHTALYWYRQSLGQGLEFLIYFQGNSAPDKSGLPSDRFSAERTGGSVSTLTIQRTQQEDSAVYLCASSTGWRNTEALFGQGTRLTVV.

The rearrangement links TRBV21-1 to TRBJ2-4; whether TRBD1, the table's D call, matches the DNA was not checked. TRBV21-1 corresponds to a pseudogene. The CDR3 has 15 amino acids. The CDR3 DNA reads TGTGCCAGCAGCAAAGGCTCAGGGGCGGGGAGCATTCAGTACTTC. This codes for CASSKGSGAGSIQYF.